This record covers a single T cell receptor (beta chain). CDR3 size: 18 residues. V lost 3 bases to trimming and J lost 0 bases; unmatched junction nucleotides: 11. CDR1 and CDR2 (germline): DFQATT, SNEGSKA (reference sequence). Under the authors' procedure: Amplification with reference gene primers provided the estimates of nucleated cell counts. Sequencing used immunoSEQ multiplex PCR; TCRdb keeps in-frame clones, though not all of them. V, J and clone size reflect that table, while D and trimming were determined from the DNA. The table has approximately 240,000 clones, 88% seen once. This record comes from a study of blood T cell repertoires in COVID-19. Study in general: From the United States, Italy and Spain came samples of acute and convalescent COVID-19. In each case, the material was cDNA or gDNA derived from T cells, B-cell-depleted T cells, or PBMCs.

The sequenced sample was peripheral blood. The receptor was derived from a middle-aged woman who had recovered from COVID-19. The chain carries TRBV20-1 and TRBJ2-2, with TRBD1 matching over 9 bases. CDR3 amino acids: CSASTQGANVANTGELFF. Written as DNA, the CDR3 is TGCAGTGCTAGTACACAGGGGGCGAATGTGGCGAACACCGGGGAGCTGTTTTTT.